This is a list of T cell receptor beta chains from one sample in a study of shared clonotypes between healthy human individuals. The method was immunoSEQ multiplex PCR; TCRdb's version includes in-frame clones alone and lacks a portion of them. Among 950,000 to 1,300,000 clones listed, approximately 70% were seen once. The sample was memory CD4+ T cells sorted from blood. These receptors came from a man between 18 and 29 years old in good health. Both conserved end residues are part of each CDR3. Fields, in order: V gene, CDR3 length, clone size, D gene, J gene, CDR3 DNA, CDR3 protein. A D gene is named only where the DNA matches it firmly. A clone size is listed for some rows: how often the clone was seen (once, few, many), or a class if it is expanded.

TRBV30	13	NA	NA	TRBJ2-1	TGTGCCTGGGACGGATGGGGGGCAAATGAGCAGTTCTTC	CAWDGWGANEQFF
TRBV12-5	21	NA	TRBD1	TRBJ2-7	TGTGCTAGTGGTTTGGTATGCCGGGACAGCCAGAAATTCCTATCAACCTACGAGCAGTACTTC	CASGLVCRDSQKFLSTYEQYF
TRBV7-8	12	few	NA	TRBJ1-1	TGTGCCAGCGCTAGGGTCCTCGCTGAAGCTTTCTTT	CASARVLAEAFF
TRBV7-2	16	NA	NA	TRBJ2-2	TGTGCCAGCAGCTTAGGGAATCCCGGAATGATCGGGGAGCTGTTTTTT	CASSLGNPGMIGELFF
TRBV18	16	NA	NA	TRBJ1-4	TGTGCCAGCTCATTTTTCCGGTTTACAACTAATGAAAAACTGTTTTTT	CASSFFRFTTNEKLFF
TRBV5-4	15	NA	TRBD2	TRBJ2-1	TGTGCCAGCAGCTTGGAGCTAGCGGGGTGGAATGAGCAGTTCTTC	CASSLELAGWNEQFF
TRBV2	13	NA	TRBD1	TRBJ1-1	TGTGCCAGCCAAAGGGACAGGAACACTGAAGCTTTCTTT	CASQRDRNTEAFF
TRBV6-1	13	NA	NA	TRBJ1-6	TGTGCCAGCAGTGACAGGGTTAATTCACCCCTCCACTTT	CASSDRVNSPLHF
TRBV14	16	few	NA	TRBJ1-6	TGTGCCAGCAGCCAAGATGGAGGGGCGAGGAATTCACCCCTCCACTTT	CASSQDGGARNSPLHF
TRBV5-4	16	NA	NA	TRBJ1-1	TGTGCCAGCAGCCTCCTTCGGACGAGTTCGAACACTGAAGCTTTCTTT	CASSLLRTSSNTEAFF
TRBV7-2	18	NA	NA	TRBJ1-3	TGTGCCAGCAGCCTAAGGGGTTTGTGGTCCTCCTCTGGAAACACCATATATTTT	CASSLRGLWSSSGNTIYF
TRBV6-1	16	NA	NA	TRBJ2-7	TGTGCCAGCAGTGAAAGTTTGGCGGGACAATACTACGAGCAGTACTTC	CASSESLAGQYYEQYF
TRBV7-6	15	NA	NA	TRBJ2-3	TGTGCCAGCAGCTTCACCGGGACGGGCACAGATACGCAGTATTTT	CASSFTGTGTDTQYF
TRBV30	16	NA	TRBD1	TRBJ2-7	TGTGCCTGGAGTCGAATAGGGACAGGGGCGATCTACGAGCAGTACTTC	CAWSRIGTGAIYEQYF
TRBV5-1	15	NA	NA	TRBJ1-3	TGCGCCAGCAGCTTGGAGGCGTCCTCTGGAAACACCATATATTTT	CASSLEASSGNTIYF
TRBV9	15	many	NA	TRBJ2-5	TGTGCCAGCAGCGTAGAGGACACGGGGCAAGAGACCCAGTACTTC	CASSVEDTGQETQYF
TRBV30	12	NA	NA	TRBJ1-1	TGTGCCTGGAACAGGCTTAACACTGAAGCTTTCTTT	CAWNRLNTEAFF
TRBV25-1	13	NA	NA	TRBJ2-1	TGTGCCAGCAGCGGATCGAGGGGGGATGAGCAGTTCTTC	CASSGSRGDEQFF
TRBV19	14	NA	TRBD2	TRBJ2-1	TGTGCCAGCCTAGCGGGAGATCCTCACAATGAGCAGTTCTTC	CASLAGDPHNEQFF
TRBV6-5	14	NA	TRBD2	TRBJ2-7	TGTGCCAGCAGGCGACTAGCGGGAGGACGGGAGCAGTACTTC	CASRRLAGGREQYF
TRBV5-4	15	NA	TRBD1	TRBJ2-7	TGTGCCAGCAGTTTGCGGACAGGGGGTCGGTACGAGCAGTACTTC	CASSLRTGGRYEQYF
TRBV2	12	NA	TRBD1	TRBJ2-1	TGTGCCAGCAGCCGGACAGGGATTGAGCAGTTCTTC	CASSRTGIEQFF
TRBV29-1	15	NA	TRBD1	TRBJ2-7	TGCAGCACCATACGTGGGGACAGGGGATCCTACGAGCAGTACTTC	CSTIRGDRGSYEQYF
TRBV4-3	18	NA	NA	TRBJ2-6	TGCGCCAGCAGCCCGGGCTTCATAGGGTCTACTGGGGCCAACGTCCTGACTTTC	CASSPGFIGSTGANVLTF
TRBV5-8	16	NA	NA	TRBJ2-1	TGTGCCAGCAGCTCAGGAGTAGCGGAAATGATAGGTGAGCAGTTCTTC	CASSSGVAEMIGEQFF
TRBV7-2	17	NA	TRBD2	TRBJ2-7	TGTGCCAGCAGGCGAGGGACATTAGCGGGATTGACCTACGAGCAGTACTTC	CASRRGTLAGLTYEQYF
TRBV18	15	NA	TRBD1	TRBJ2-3	TGTGCCAGCTCAATTCTCGGGACAGGGACAGATACGCAGTATTTT	CASSILGTGTDTQYF
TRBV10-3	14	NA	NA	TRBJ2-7	TGTGCCATCACGCAGGACGCCCGTGGTGACGAGCAGTACTTC	CAITQDARGDEQYF
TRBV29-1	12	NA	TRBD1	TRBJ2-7	TGCAGCGTTGCCCGGACAGGCTACGAGCAGTACTTC	CSVARTGYEQYF
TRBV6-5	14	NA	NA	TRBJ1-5	TGTGCCAGCAGTTACAGCAATAGCAATCAGCCCCAGCATTTT	CASSYSNSNQPQHF
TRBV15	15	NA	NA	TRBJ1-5	TGTGCCACCAGCAGAGATCTTAGGGGCGATCAGCCCCAGCATTTT	CATSRDLRGDQPQHF
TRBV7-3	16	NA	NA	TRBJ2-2	TGTGCCAGCAGCTCACCGCGGGGGCCTAACACCGGGGAGCTGTTTTTT	CASSSPRGPNTGELFF
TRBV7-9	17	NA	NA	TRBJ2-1	TGTGCCAGCAGCTTTCTGGCCCGAAGAGGGTTGGGGAATGAGCAGTTCTTC	CASSFLARRGLGNEQFF
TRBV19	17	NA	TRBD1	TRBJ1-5	TGTGCCAGTAGCCCTCAAGGACAGGGACATAGCAATCAGCCCCAGCATTTT	CASSPQGQGHSNQPQHF
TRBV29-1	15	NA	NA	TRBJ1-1	TGCAGCGTTATGGTCCCAGCTACAGAGAGAACTGAAGCTTTCTTT	CSVMVPATERTEAFF
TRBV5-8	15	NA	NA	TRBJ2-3	TGTGCCAGCAGTCTTTCTGGGGCGGCCACAGATACGCAGTATTTT	CASSLSGAATDTQYF
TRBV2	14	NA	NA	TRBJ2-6	TGTGCCAGCAGCGCCTATTCTGGGGCCAACGTCCTGACTTTC	CASSAYSGANVLTF
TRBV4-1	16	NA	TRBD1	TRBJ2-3	TGCGCCAGCAGCCAGGGGACAGGGGGAACCACAGATACGCAGTATTTT	CASSQGTGGTTDTQYF
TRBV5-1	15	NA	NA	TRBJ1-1	TGCGCCAGCAGCTTCATCCCGCAGCTGAACACTGAAGCTTTCTTT	CASSFIPQLNTEAFF
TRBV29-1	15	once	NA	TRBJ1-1	TGCAGCGTTGAAGAAGGTGGCAGGCCCAGGGCTGAAGCTTTCTTT	CSVEEGGRPRAEAFF
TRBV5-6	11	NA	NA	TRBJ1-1	TGTGCCAGCAGCTTGGGCCGCGGAGCTTTCTTT	CASSLGRGAFF
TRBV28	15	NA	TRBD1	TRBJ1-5	TGTGCCAGCAGATCTGGACAGGGAAGCAATCAGCCCCAGCATTTT	CASRSGQGSNQPQHF